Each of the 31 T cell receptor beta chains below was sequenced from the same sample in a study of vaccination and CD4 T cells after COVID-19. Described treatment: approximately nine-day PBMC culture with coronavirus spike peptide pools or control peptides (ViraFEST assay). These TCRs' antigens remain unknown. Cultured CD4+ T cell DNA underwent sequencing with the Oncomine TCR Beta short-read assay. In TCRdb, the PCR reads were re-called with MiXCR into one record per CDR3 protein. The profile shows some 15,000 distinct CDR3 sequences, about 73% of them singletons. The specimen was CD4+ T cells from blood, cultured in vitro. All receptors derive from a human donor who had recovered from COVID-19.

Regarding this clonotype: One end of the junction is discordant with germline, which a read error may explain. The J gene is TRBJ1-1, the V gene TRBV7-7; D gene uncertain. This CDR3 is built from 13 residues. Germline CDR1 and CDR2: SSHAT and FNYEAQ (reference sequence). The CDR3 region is CASSRNSNTEAFF. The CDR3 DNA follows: TGTGCTAGCAGCCGTAACAGTAACACTGAAGCTTTCTTT.

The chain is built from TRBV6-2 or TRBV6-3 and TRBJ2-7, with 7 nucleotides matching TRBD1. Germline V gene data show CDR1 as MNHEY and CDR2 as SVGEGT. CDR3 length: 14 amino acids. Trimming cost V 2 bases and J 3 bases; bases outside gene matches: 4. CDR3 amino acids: CASSYLGTDYEQYF. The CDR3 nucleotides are TGTGCCAGCAGTTACCTTGGGACAGACTACGAGCAGTACTTC.

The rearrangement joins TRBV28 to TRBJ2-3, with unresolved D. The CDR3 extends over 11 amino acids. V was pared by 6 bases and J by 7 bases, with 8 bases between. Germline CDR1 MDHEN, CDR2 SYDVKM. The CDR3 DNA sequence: TGTGCCAGCAGCACTAAGAATACGCAGTATTTT. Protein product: CASSTKNTQYF.

The CDR3 protein is CSARPYSYNEQFF. The CDR3 DNA follows: TGCAGTGCTAGACCCTACTCCTACAATGAGCAGTTCTTC. V is TRBV20-1 and J is TRBJ2-1, with D unresolved. Germline V lookup: CDR1 DFQATT, CDR2 SNEGSKA (reference sequence). CDR3 length: 13 residues. Trimming pared 2 bases from V and 0 bases from J, leaving 5 bases between.

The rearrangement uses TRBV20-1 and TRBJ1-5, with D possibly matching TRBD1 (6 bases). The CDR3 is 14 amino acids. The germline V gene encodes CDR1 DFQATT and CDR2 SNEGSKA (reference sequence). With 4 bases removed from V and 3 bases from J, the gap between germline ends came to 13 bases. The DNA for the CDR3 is TGCAGTGCTATTTGGAACAGGGCCAATCAGCCCCAGCATTTT. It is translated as CSAIWNRANQPQHF.

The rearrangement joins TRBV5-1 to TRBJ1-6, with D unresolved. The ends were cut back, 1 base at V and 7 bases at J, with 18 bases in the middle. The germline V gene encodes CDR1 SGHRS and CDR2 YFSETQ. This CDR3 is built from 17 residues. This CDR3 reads CASSLRELRQDNSPLHF. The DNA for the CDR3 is TGCGCCAGCAGCTTGCGTGAATTGCGGCAAGACAATTCACCCCTCCACTTT.

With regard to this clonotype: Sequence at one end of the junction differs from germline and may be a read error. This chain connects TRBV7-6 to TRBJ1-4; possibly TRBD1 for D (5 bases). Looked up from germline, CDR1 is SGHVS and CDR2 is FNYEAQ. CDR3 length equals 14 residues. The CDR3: CASRLGDPGDKLFF. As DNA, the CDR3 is TGTGCCAGCAGATTAGGGGACCCCGGGGACAAACTGTTTTTT. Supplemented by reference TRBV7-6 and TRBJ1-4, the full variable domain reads GAGVSQSPRYKVTKRGQDVALRCDPISGHVSLYWYRQALGQGPEFLTYFNYEAQQDKSGLPNDRFSAERPEGSISTLTIQRTEQRDSAMYRCASRLGDPGDKLFFGSGTQLSVL.

In DNA, the CDR3 is TGCAGTGCCCACAGGGGTGATCAGCCCCAGCATTTT. This translates into CSAHRGDQPQHF. The rearrangement joins TRBV20-1 to TRBJ1-5; 7 bases align to TRBD1. The CDR3 has 12 amino acids. After removal of 6 bases from V and 5 bases from J, the junction contained 4 bases not matched to a gene. In germline, CDR1 is DFQATT, CDR2 SNEGSKA (reference sequence).

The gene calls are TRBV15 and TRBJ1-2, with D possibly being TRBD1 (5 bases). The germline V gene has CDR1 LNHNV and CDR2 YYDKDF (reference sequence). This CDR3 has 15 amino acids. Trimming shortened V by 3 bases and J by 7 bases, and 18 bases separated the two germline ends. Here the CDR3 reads CATSSPGLLSFGYTF. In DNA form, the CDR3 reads TGTGCCACCAGCAGTCCGGGACTTCTGAGTTTTGGCTACACCTTC.

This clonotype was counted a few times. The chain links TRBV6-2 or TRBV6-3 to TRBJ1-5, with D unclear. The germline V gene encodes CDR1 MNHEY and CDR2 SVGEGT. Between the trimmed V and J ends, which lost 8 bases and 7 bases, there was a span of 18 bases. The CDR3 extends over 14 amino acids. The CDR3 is CASGYRDPGQPQHF. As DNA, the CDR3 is TGTGCCAGCGGCTACCGTGACCCTGGCCAGCCCCAGCATTTT.

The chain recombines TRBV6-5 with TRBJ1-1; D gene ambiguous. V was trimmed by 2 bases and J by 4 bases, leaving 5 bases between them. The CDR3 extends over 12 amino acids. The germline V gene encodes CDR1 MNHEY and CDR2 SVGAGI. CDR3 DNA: TGTGCCAGCAGTTACCTCCGCACTGAAGCTTTCTTT. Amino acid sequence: CASSYLRTEAFF.

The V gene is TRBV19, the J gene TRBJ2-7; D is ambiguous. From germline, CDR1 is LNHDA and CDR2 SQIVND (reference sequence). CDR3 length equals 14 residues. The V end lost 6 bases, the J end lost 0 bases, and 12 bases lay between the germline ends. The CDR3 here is CASRRALRSYEQYF. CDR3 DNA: TGTGCCAGTAGACGAGCGCTACGCTCCTACGAGCAGTACTTC.

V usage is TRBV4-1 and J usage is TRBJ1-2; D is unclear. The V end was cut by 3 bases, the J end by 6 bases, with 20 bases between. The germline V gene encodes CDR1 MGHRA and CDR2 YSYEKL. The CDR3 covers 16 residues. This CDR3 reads CASSHEITRRENGYTF. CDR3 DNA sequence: TGCGCCAGCAGCCATGAGATAACGAGGAGGGAGAATGGCTACACCTTC.

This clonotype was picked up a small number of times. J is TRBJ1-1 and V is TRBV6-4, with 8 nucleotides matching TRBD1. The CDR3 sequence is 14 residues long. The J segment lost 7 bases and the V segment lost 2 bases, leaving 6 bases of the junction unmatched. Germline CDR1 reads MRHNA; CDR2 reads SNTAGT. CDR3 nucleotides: TGTGCCAGCAGTGACGGGACAGGTCATGGTGAAGCTTTCTTT. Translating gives CASSDGTGHGEAFF.

The CDR3 bases are TGTGCCAGCATTAGCGAAACGGTCACCGGGGAGCTGTTTTTT. It translates to CASISETVTGELFF. The rearrangement links TRBV2 to TRBJ2-2, with D perhaps TRBD2 (5 bases). Germline V gene sequence: CDR1 SNHLY, CDR2 FYNNEI. Trimming removed 7 bases at V and 4 bases at J, with 13 bases between. The CDR3 totals 14 residues.

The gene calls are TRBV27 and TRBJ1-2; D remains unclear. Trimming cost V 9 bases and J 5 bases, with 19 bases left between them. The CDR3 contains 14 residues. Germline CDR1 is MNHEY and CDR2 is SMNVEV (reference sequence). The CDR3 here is CASTGAGRSYGYTF. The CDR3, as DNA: TGTGCCAGTACGGGAGCAGGACGGTCATATGGCTACACCTTC.

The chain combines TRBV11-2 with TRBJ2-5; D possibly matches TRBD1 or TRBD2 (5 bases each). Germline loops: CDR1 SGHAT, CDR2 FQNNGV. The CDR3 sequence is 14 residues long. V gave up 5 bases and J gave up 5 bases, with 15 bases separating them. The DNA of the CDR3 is TGTGCCAGCAGCCTAACTAGGGGATGGGAGACCCAGTACTTC. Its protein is CASSLTRGWETQYF.

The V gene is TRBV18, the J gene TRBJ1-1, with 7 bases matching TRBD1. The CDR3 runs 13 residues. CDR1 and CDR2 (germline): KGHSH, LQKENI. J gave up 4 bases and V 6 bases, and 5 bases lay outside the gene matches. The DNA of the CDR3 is TGTGCCAGCTCTCTAACAGGGGTCACTGAAGCTTTCTTT. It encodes CASSLTGVTEAFF.

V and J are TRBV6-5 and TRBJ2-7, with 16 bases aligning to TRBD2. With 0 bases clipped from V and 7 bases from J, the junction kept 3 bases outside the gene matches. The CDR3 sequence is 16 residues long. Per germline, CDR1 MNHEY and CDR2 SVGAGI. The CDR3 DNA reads TGTGCCAGCAGTTACTCGACGGGACTAGCGGGAGGGGAGCAGTACTTC. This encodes CASSYSTGLAGGEQYF.

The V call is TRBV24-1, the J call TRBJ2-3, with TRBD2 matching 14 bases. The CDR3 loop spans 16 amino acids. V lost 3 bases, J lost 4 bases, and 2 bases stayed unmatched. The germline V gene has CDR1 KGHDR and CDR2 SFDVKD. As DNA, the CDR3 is TGTGCCACCAGTGATCGGACTAGCGGGAGGCCAGATACGCAGTATTTT. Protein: CATSDRTSGRPDTQYF.

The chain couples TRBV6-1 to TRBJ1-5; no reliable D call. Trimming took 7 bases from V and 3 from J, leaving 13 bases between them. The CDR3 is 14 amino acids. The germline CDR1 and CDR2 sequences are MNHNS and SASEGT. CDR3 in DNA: TGTGCCAGCAACAAACCTCCCCTCAATCAGCCCCAGCATTTT. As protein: CASNKPPLNQPQHF.

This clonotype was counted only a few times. CDR3: CASRTGQGGGYTF. The CDR3, as DNA: TGTGCCAGCAGAACCGGACAGGGGGGTGGCTACACCTTC. The chain combines TRBV6-1 with TRBJ1-2; TRBD1 matches at 10 bases. The length of the CDR3 is 13 residues. J was trimmed by 7 bases and V by 6 bases; bases with no gene match: 5. CDR1 and CDR2 (germline): MNHNS, SASEGT.

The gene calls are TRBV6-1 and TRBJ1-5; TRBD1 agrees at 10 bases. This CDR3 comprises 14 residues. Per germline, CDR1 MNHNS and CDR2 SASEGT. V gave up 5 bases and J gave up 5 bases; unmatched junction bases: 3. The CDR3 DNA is TGTGCCAGCAGTCTGGGACAGGGGTATCAGCCCCAGCATTTT. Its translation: CASSLGQGYQPQHF.

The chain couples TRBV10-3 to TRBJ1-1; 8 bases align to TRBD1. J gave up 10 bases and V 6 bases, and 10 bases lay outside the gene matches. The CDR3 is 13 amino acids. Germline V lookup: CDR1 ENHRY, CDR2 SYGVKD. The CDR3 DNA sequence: TGTGCCATCAGCCAGGGGGCAGGGGGCCGAGCTTTCTTT. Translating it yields CAISQGAGGRAFF.

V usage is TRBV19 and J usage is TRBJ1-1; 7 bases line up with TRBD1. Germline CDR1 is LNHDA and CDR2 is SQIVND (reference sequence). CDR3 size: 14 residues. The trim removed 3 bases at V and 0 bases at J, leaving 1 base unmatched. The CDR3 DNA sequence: TGTGCCAGTAGTATCGGGACAGTGAACACTGAAGCTTTCTTT. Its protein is CASSIGTVNTEAFF.

The CDR3 coding sequence is TGTGCCAGCAGTTACTCGAGTGGAAACACCATATATTTT. This encodes CASSYSSGNTIYF. The chain links TRBV6-5 to TRBJ1-3; D uncertain. The germline V gene has CDR1 MNHEY and CDR2 SVGAGI. The germline V and J ends were trimmed by 0 bases and 3 bases, with 3 bases remaining between them. CDR3 length equals 13 residues.

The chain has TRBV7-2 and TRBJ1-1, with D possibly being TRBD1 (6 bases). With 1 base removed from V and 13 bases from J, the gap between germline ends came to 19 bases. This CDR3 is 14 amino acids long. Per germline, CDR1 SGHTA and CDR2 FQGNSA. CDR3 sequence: CASSLGGHRGGVFF. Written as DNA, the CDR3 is TGTGCCAGCAGCTTAGGGGGACACCGGGGCGGTGTTTTCTTT. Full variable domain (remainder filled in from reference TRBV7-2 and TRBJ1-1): GAGVSQSPSNKVTEKGKDVELRCDPISGHTALYWYRQSLGQGLEFLIYFQGNSAPDKSGLPSDRFSAERTGGSVSTLTIQRTQQEDSAVYLCASSLGGHRGGVFFGQGTRLTVV.

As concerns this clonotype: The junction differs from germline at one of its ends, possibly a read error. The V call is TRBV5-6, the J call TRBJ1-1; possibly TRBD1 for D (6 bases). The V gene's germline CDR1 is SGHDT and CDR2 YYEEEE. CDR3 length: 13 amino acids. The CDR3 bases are TGTGCCAGCAGCTTGGATAGGGACACTGGAGCTTTCTTT. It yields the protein CASSLDRDTGAFF.

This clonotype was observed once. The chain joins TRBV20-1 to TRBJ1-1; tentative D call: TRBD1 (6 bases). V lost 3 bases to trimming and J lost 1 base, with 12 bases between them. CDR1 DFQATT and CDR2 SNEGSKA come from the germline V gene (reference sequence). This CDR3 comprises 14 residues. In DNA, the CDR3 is TGCAGTGCTAGGGGGGGGCCATCGAACACTGAAGCTTTCTTT. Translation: CSARGGPSNTEAFF.

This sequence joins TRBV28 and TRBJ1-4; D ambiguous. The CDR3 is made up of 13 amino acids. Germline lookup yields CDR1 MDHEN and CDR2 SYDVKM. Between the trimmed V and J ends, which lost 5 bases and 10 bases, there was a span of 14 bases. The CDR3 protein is CASSPTALGKLFF. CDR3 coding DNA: TGTGCCAGCAGTCCCACCGCTTTGGGAAAACTGTTTTTT.

The CDR3 sequence is CASSLSDLAKNIQYF. For the CDR3, the DNA is TGTGCCAGCAGCTTATCGGATTTAGCCAAAAACATTCAGTACTTC. This sequence joins TRBV11-3 and TRBJ2-4; D call uncertain. Trimming took off 2 bases at V and 0 bases at J, with 8 bases between the two ends. Germline CDR1 reads SGHNT; CDR2 reads YENEEA. The CDR3 spans 15 residues.